This TCR beta chain comes out of a study of radiotherapy plus CTLA-4 blockade in lung cancer. Germline-derived CDR1 and CDR2 are MGHRA and YSYEKL. The V end was cut by 4 bases, the J end by 6 bases, with 19 bases between. This CDR3 comprises 16 residues. Clones were sequenced by immunoSEQ multiplex PCR, and TCRdb holds only the in-frame ones, with some missing. Of 90,000 to 130,000 clones in the sample, 81% are singletons; the top ten hold 2.5% to 3.5%. The clonotype comes from a human donor with non-small cell lung cancer that progressed on radiotherapy plus ipilimumab. Some clones in this sample may be carry-over from other donors' samples. The genes are TRBV4-1 and TRBJ2-1; D is unclear. The starting material was peripheral blood, obtained from a patient treated with radiotherapy plus ipilimumab. This CDR3 is CASSLLPPPGSNEQFF. The CDR3 nucleotides are TGCGCCAGCAGCCTCCTTCCTCCCCCCGGATCCAATGAGCAGTTCTTC.